This entry lists 8 T cell receptor beta chains sequenced from one sample in a study of response to subunit inactivated influenza vaccine. TCRdb used MiXCR to reprocess the RT-PCR reads, holding one entry per CDR3 protein. The sample shows a few hundred thousand distinct CDR3 sequences, about 7.2% of them seen only once. The input for sequencing was PBMCs from blood, taken around 2 years after vaccination. These receptors were obtained from a man aged 45 to 70 who received an inactivated influenza vaccine.

This clonotype appeared a few times. This sequence joins TRBV7-8 and TRBJ2-5, with TRBD2 as a possible D gene (5 bases). The CDR3 covers 14 residues. Deletions cut 4 bases from V and 0 bases from J, with 9 bases between. Germline V lookup: CDR1 SGHVS, CDR2 FQNEAQ. CDR3 amino acids: CASSYTRDQETQYF. CDR3 DNA sequence: TGTGCCAGCAGCTATACGAGGGACCAAGAGACCCAGTACTTC.

This clonotype was recorded many times. V and J are TRBV5-1 and TRBJ2-5; 8 bases map to TRBD2. The CDR3 has 16 amino acids. Germline CDR1 and CDR2: SGHRS and YFSETQ. The J segment lost 1 base and the V segment lost 6 bases, leaving 11 bases of the junction unmatched. CDR3 DNA sequence: TGCGCCAGCACCCGGAGGGCTAGCGGGTCCCAAGAGACCCAGTACTTC. This sequence encodes CASTRRASGSQETQYF.

This clonotype was counted ten times or more. Here the CDR3 DNA reads TGTGCCATCAAGTCATTCGCGGGAGCGGGCACAGATACGCAGTATTTT. Translated: CAIKSFAGAGTDTQYF. V usage is TRBV10-3 and J usage is TRBJ2-3, with 7 bases matching TRBD2. The J segment lost 1 base and the V segment lost 7 bases, leaving 11 bases of the junction unmatched. This CDR3 is 16 amino acids long. Germline V gives CDR1 ENHRY, CDR2 SYGVKD.

This clonotype was detected a few times. The chain uses TRBV20-1 and TRBJ2-3; D not certain. Germline lookup yields CDR1 DFQATT and CDR2 SNEGSKA (reference sequence). Trimming left V 3 bases short and J 3 bases short, with 16 bases between. The CDR3 extends over 15 amino acids. The chain's CDR3 is CSASTRGEGTDTQYF. CDR3 DNA: TGCAGTGCTAGTACTCGTGGGGAAGGGACAGATACGCAGTATTTT.

The rearrangement joins TRBV7-2 to TRBJ1-1, with a weak D call TRBD1 (5 bases). CDR3 length equals 14 residues. Trimming shortened V by 5 bases and J by 11 bases, and 21 bases separated the two germline ends. Germline V gene data show CDR1 as SGHTA and CDR2 as FQGNSA. Here the CDR3 DNA reads TGTGCCAGCAGCCGTTCGCTTGAGGGGTTAAATGCTTTCTTT. Translating gives CASSRSLEGLNAFF.

This clonotype was seen many times. The chain carries TRBV28 and TRBJ2-1, with D possibly called TRBD1 or TRBD2 (5 bases each). CDR1 and CDR2 from the germline V gene are MDHEN and SYDVKM. CDR3 length: 15 residues. The V end was cut by 7 bases, the J end by 7 bases, with 20 bases between. The CDR3 DNA reads TGTGCCAGCATGGGGGTGGGAGCCCTTGGGAATGAGCAGTTCTTC. Its protein is CASMGVGALGNEQFF.

The CDR3 region is CASSAGPQEAVAFF. Here the CDR3 DNA reads TGTGCCAGCAGCGCTGGGCCGCAGGAGGCAGTCGCTTTCTTT. The V gene is TRBV5-6, the J gene TRBJ1-1; no reliable D call. The CDR3 runs to 14 residues. Germline CDR1 SGHDT, CDR2 YYEEEE. The V and J ends lost 4 bases and 11 bases respectively, with 21 bases between them.

This clonotype has ten or more counts. The rearrangement uses TRBV4-2 and TRBJ2-1, with 8 nucleotides matching TRBD2. The V and J ends lost 4 bases and 4 bases, in that order; junction bases with no gene match: 6. Germline V gene sequence: CDR1 LGHNA, CDR2 YNFKEQ. The CDR3 is 15 residues long. Here the CDR3 DNA reads TGTGCCAGCAGCCCCATAGCGGGGCCTTACAATGAGCAGTTCTTC. This sequence encodes CASSPIAGPYNEQFF.